These T cell receptor beta chains were read from a single sample in a study of regulatory T cells in long-lasting Graves disease. TCRdb independently ran MiXCR on the multiplex PCR reads; one entry per CDR3 protein. The sample carries approximately 400,000 distinct CDR3 sequences, around 21% recorded once. This specimen consisted of peripheral blood mononuclear cells (PBMCs), obtained when the disease was refractory, from a patient treated with antithyroid drugs. The receptors shown here come from a female donor with Graves disease. CDR3s include the opening cysteine and the closing phenylalanine or tryptophan. Fields, in order: CDR3 protein, CDR3 DNA, clone size, D gene, V gene, J gene. The D gene is left open where the match is weak. Clone size is given for some rows only: seen once, a few or many times, or a class if the clone is expanded.

CDR3aa: CASSAGEQYF; CDR3nt: TGTGCCAGCAGCGCTGGCGAGCAGTACTTC; abundance: many; d_gene: -; v_gene: TRBV5-8; j_gene: TRBJ2-7
CDR3aa: CSVESDGYTF; CDR3nt: TGCAGCGTTGAGAGCGATGGCTACACCTTC; abundance: few; d_gene: -; v_gene: TRBV29-1; j_gene: TRBJ1-2
CDR3aa: CSGEGSSSGEQYF; CDR3nt: TGCAGTGGGGAGGGCAGCTCATCGGGGGAGCAGTACTTC; abundance: -; d_gene: TRBD2; v_gene: TRBV20-1; j_gene: TRBJ2-7
CDR3aa: CAWSPGQGNYGYTF; CDR3nt: TGTGCCTGGAGTCCGGGGCAGGGGAACTATGGCTACACCTTC; abundance: few; d_gene: -; v_gene: TRBV30; j_gene: TRBJ1-2
CDR3aa: CASSYDAPNTEAFF; CDR3nt: TGTGCCAGCAGTTACGATGCACCGAACACTGAAGCTTTCTTT; abundance: few; d_gene: -; v_gene: TRBV6-2/TRBV6-3; j_gene: TRBJ1-1
CDR3aa: CAWIKRGRGNSPLHF; CDR3nt: TGTGCCTGGATCAAGAGGGGAAGGGGGAATTCACCCCTCCACTTT; abundance: -; d_gene: -; v_gene: TRBV30; j_gene: TRBJ1-6
CDR3aa: CAWSGLVSRSSYEQYF; CDR3nt: TGTGCCTGGAGCGGCCTAGTCAGCCGGAGCTCCTACGAGCAGTACTTC; abundance: few; d_gene: -; v_gene: TRBV30; j_gene: TRBJ2-7
CDR3aa: CASRGDRANYGYTF; CDR3nt: TGTGCCAGCCGGGGGGACCGGGCTAACTATGGCTACACCTTC; abundance: -; d_gene: -; v_gene: TRBV6-1; j_gene: TRBJ1-2
CDR3aa: CASSLGQRNEAFF; CDR3nt: TGTGCCAGCAGTTTAGGCCAGAGGAATGAAGCTTTCTTT; abundance: many; d_gene: -; v_gene: TRBV12-3/TRBV12-4; j_gene: TRBJ1-1
CDR3aa: CASSLAGLAGAYEQYF; CDR3nt: TGCGCCAGCAGCTTGGCCGGACTAGCGGGAGCCTACGAGCAGTACTTC; abundance: few; d_gene: TRBD2; v_gene: TRBV5-1; j_gene: TRBJ2-7
CDR3aa: CASSTSATVYEQYF; CDR3nt: TGTGCCAGCAGTACTAGCGCGACCGTCTACGAGCAGTACTTC; abundance: many; d_gene: TRBD2; v_gene: TRBV12-3/TRBV12-4; j_gene: TRBJ2-7
CDR3aa: CASVGGHMYGYTF; CDR3nt: TGTGCCAGCGTGGGGGGACACATGTATGGCTACACCTTC; abundance: -; d_gene: -; v_gene: TRBV12-3/TRBV12-4; j_gene: TRBJ1-2
CDR3aa: CASRDYRGQVEKLFF; CDR3nt: TGTGCCAGCAGGGATTACAGGGGGCAAGTTGAAAAACTGTTTTTT; abundance: many; d_gene: TRBD1; v_gene: TRBV2; j_gene: TRBJ1-4
CDR3aa: CATSDPRDFQETQYF; CDR3nt: TGTGCCACCAGTGATCCACGGGACTTCCAAGAGACCCAGTACTTC; abundance: many; d_gene: -; v_gene: TRBV24-1; j_gene: TRBJ2-5
CDR3aa: CASRGGRITGELFF; CDR3nt: TGTGCCAGCAGGGGAGGACGGATAACCGGGGAGCTGTTTTTT; abundance: -; d_gene: -; v_gene: TRBV28; j_gene: TRBJ2-2
CDR3aa: CASSLGGTGNQPQHF; CDR3nt: TGTGCCAGCAGCTTAGGTGGGACAGGTAATCAGCCCCAGCATTTT; abundance: few; d_gene: TRBD1; v_gene: TRBV7-2; j_gene: TRBJ1-5
CDR3aa: CASSLTSPTDLKYEKLFF; CDR3nt: TGTGCCAGCAGCCTAACATCTCCCACCGACCTTAAGTATGAAAAACTGTTTTTT; abundance: many; d_gene: -; v_gene: TRBV7-2; j_gene: TRBJ1-4